The rows below give T cell receptor beta chains drawn from one sample of a study of blood T cell repertoires in COVID-19. Profiled with immunoSEQ multiplex PCR; TCRdb holds only in-frame clones, not every one. Among 200,000 to 250,000 clones listed, 84% were seen once. The sample consisted of peripheral blood. The receptors come from a woman aged 45-60 years with active or convalescent COVID-19. Each CDR3 is given without its conserved first and last residue. For some rows the clone size is stated as once, few or many, or as a class when expanded; others skip it.

clone_size | j_call | v_call | cdr3_aa
. | TRBJ1-1 | TRBV12-3/TRBV12-4 | ASSFWATEAF
. | TRBJ2-3 | TRBV3-1/TRBV3-2 | ASSQYLMTGTSGGRTDTQY
. | TRBJ2-1 | TRBV11-1 | ASSSGGGAGGHEQF
. | TRBJ1-1 | TRBV2 | ASSAFNTEAF
. | TRBJ2-2 | TRBV28 | ASSPSGRETGELF
. | TRBJ1-1 | TRBV18 | ASSEGQTLNTEAF
. | TRBJ2-7 | TRBV3-1/TRBV3-2 | ASSQDMAGTYEQY
. | TRBJ1-2 | TRBV28 | ASSFPADGVNYGYT
once | TRBJ2-3 | TRBV9 | ASSALAGGSVTDTQY
. | TRBJ1-6 | TRBV2 | ASSLNRGVARETLH
once | TRBJ1-5 | TRBV2 | ASTDPGILNPQH
. | TRBJ2-7 | TRBV5-1 | ASSSGHTYEQY
. | TRBJ1-1 | TRBV6-5 | ASSYSGRGEAF
. | TRBJ1-5 | TRBV7-2 | ASSLGGIGSNQPQH
. | TRBJ1-3 | TRBV18 | ASSSRTNSGNTIY
. | TRBJ2-7 | TRBV6-5 | AGETSEAYEQY
. | TRBJ2-2 | TRBV4-1 | ASSQEIPVRYTGELF